This entry is about one TCR beta chain. The antigen is undetermined. Its ends do not fully match the called genes, so a read error is possible. These data originate in a study of tumor and adjacent non-tumor tissue in lung cancer. Whole-study context: Aged 31 to 76 years, patients included fewer than 11 men and about five women with stage I to III disease.

Germline CDR1 is MNHEY and CDR2 is SVGEGT. This CDR3 contains 15 residues. The study, taken as a whole, reports: Significantly higher TCR diversity was found in tumor than normal lung.

This sample's RNA came from whole unsorted tissue. The normal lung tissue was taken more than 3 cm from the tumor edge. TCRbeta libraries were built with three rounds of nested PCR, modified from ARM-PCR. TCRdb passed the multiplex PCR reads through MiXCR, listing each CDR3 protein once. The sample yields about 77,000 distinct CDR3 sequences, more than 65% seen once. The specimen was distant non-tumor lung tissue. The sequence came from a man in his sixties or seventies with non-small cell lung cancer. This sequence joins TRBV6-2 or TRBV6-3 and TRBJ1-5, with D maybe TRBD1 (6 bases). CDR3 residues: CGGSQNLGDNLPQHF. CDR3 DNA sequence: TGTGGCGGCAGTCAGAACCTGGGGGACAATCTGCCCCAGCATTTT.